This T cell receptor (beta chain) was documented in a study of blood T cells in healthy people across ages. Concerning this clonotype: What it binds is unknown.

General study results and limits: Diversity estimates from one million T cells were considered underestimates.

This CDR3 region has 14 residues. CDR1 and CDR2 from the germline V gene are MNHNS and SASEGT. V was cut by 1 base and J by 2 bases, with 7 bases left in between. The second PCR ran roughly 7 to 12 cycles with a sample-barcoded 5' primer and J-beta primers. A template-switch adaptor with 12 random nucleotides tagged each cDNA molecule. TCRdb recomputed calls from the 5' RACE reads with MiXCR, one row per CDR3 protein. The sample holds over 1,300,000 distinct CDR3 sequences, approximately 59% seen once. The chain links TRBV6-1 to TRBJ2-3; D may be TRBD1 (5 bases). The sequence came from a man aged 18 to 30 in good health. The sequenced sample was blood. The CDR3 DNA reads TGTGCCAGCAGTGAAGGACAGCACACAGATACGCAGTATTTT. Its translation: CASSEGQHTDTQYF.